This T cell receptor beta chain stems from a study of cytomegalovirus exposure and HLA in healthy donors. Background on the study: Clustering assigned 70% to 90% of the approximately 400 genotyped donors to the Caucasian-associated ancestry cluster.

This clone came up a few times. Its specificity is unknown. In nominal health when sampled, donors likely had unrecorded immune exposures nonetheless. The V gene end was trimmed by 5 bases and the J gene end by 3 bases; junction bases not matched to a gene: 7. Germline V gene data show CDR1 as SQVTM and CDR2 as ANQGSEA. CDR3 length: 14 residues. 60 Vbeta and 13 Jbeta primers were used in PCR. Produced via immunoSEQ multiplex PCR; TCRdb's table is partial and in-frame only. The sample contains some 95,000 clones, approximately 69% of which appear only once. Findings and caveats of the study: Analysis performed later showed TCR beta chains linked to HLA being more clonally expanded than equally common others. Within the data, a cluster of highly shared sequence variants was likely a sequencing artifact.

This TCR was sampled from a female donor in good health and CMV-seronegative. The sample consisted of PBMCs. The gene calls are TRBV29-1 and TRBJ2-7; 10 bases align to TRBD2. CDR3 region: CSVLQREGFYEQYF. The CDR3 bases are TGCAGCGTTCTTCAGCGGGAGGGGTTCTACGAGCAGTACTTC.